This TCR beta chain was sequenced in a study of T cell repertoires in aging, cancer and after chemotherapy. This clonotype is labeled medium-sized. Multiplex touch-down PCR with TRB-A/B primers amplified rearranged V-D-J TRB sequences. TCRdb passed the multiplex PCR reads through MiXCR, listing each CDR3 protein once. Among around 1,300 distinct CDR3 sequences listed, about 23% were seen once. Germline lookup yields CDR1 MNHNS and CDR2 SASEGT. The CDR3 is 15 residues long. Trimming at V came to 4 bases and at J to 5 bases, leaving 3 bases not matched to a gene. Peripheral blood genomic DNA, not sorted cells or RNA, was the template.

This sequence was found in a human donor with a solid tumor. This sequence joins TRBV6-1 and TRBJ2-5; 14 nucleotides agree with TRBD2. What was sequenced was blood. Written as DNA, the CDR3 is TGTGCCAGCAGTGGACTAGCGGGGGGGCCGGAGACCCAGTACTTC. This codes for CASSGLAGGPETQYF.